A single sample gave rise to the 2 T cell receptor beta chains below, sequenced in a study of T cells in Graves' hyperthyroidism and ophthalmopathy. Amplified regions were TCR beta CDR3 sequences from RNA transcripts. A first-round RT-PCR of the TCR CDR3 used the HTBI primer set. TCRdb itself ran the multiplex PCR reads through MiXCR, one entry per CDR3 protein. The sample records around 700,000 distinct CDR3 sequences, roughly a sixth being singletons. Input material: blood. The receptors come from a woman aged 50 to 60 with Graves' hyperthyroidism that later progressed to Graves' ophthalmopathy.

The V call is TRBV29-1, the J call TRBJ2-5; TRBD2 might be the D (5 bases). Deletions cut 3 bases from V and 4 bases from J, with 6 bases between. The germline V gene has CDR1 SQVTM and CDR2 ANQGSEA. This CDR3 is 11 amino acids long. CDR3 nucleotides: TGCAGCGTTGACGGAGGAGAGACCCAGTACTTC. It specifies CSVDGGETQYF.

The chain recombines TRBV11-2 with TRBJ2-5; 11 positions match TRBD1. The CDR3 sequence is 16 residues long. Germline V gene data show CDR1 as SGHAT and CDR2 as FQNNGV. The junction had 10 bases not matched to a gene; V was cut back by 5 bases and J by 5 bases. CDR3 residues: CASSPGTGGFLETQYF. The CDR3 nucleotides read TGTGCCAGCAGCCCCGGGACAGGGGGATTTTTGGAGACCCAGTACTTC.